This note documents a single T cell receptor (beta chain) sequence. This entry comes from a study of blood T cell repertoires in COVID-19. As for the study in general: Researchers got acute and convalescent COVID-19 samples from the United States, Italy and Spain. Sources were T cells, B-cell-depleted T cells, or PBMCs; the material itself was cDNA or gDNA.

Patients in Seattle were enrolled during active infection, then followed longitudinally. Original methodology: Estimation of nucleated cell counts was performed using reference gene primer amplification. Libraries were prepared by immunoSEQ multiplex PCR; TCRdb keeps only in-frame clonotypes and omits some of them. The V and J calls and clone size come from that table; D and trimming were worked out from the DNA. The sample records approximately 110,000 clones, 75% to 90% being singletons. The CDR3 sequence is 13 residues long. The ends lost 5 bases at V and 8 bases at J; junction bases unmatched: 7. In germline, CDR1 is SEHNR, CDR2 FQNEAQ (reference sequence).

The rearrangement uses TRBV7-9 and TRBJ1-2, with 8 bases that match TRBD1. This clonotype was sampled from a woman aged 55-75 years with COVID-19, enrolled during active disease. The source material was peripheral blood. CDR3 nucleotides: TGTGCCAGCAGCGCAGGGACAGGATTAGGCTACACCTTC. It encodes CASSAGTGLGYTF.